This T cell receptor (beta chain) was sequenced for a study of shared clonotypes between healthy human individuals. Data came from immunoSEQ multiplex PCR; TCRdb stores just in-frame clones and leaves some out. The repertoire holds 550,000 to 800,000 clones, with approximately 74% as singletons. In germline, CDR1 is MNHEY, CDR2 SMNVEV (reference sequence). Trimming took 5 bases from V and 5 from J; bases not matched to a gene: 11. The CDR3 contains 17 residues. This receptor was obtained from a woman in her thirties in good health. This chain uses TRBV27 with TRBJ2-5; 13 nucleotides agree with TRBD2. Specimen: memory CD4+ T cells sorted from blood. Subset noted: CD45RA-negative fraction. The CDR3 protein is CASSPGLAGVELETQYF. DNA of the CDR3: TGTGCCAGCAGTCCCGGACTAGCGGGAGTAGAGTTGGAGACCCAGTACTTC.